The 30 T cell receptor beta chains below come from one sample, sequenced in a study of PD-L1 blockade in urothelial cancer. Produced via immunoSEQ multiplex PCR; TCRdb's table is partial and in-frame only. The table has approximately 100,000 clones, around 93% seen once; the top ten hold approximately 1%. The sample consisted of PBMCs, taken around atezolizumab (anti-PD-L1) treatment. These TCRs come from a woman older than 75 with urothelial cancer.

The chain recombines TRBV2 with TRBJ2-5; D is possibly TRBD1 (5 bases). V was cut by 4 bases and J by 1 base, with 10 bases left in between. CDR3 length equals 14 residues. The germline V gene encodes CDR1 SNHLY and CDR2 FYNNEI. The CDR3 loop is CASSVQTAQETQYF. CDR3 nucleotides: TGTGCCAGCAGTGTGCAGACAGCCCAAGAGACCCAGTACTTC. The variable domain in full, with the rest retrieved from reference TRBV2 and TRBJ2-5, is EPEVTQTPSHQVTQMGQEVILRCVPISNHLYFYWYRQILGQKVEFLVSFYNNEISEKSEIFDDQFSVERPDGSNFTLKIRSTKLEDSAMYFCASSVQTAQETQYFGPGTRLLVL.

The chain carries TRBV9 and TRBJ2-3; 8 nucleotides line up with TRBD2. With 0 bases clipped from V and 6 bases from J, the junction kept 6 bases outside the gene matches. Germline lookup yields CDR1 SGDLS and CDR2 YYNGEE. This CDR3 comprises 15 residues. CDR3 sequence reads: CASSVAGTRVDTQYF. CDR3 nucleotides: TGTGCCAGCAGCGTAGCGGGGACTAGGGTCGATACGCAGTATTTT.

The V and J genes are TRBV10-3 and TRBJ2-7; possibly TRBD1 for D (5 bases). Germline CDR1 reads ENHRY; CDR2 reads SYGVKD. V was pared by 6 bases and J by 2 bases, with 5 bases between. The CDR3 has 11 amino acids. The CDR3 sequence: CAIRDTYEQYF. The DNA for the CDR3 is TGTGCCATCAGGGACACCTACGAGCAGTACTTC.

The gene calls are TRBV27 and TRBJ2-7; D is undetermined. In germline, CDR1 is MNHEY, CDR2 SMNVEV (reference sequence). V was trimmed by 2 bases and J by 3 bases, leaving 14 bases between them. This CDR3 is built from 15 residues. CDR3 sequence reads: CASSLRSIRLYEQYF. DNA for the CDR3: TGTGCCAGCAGTTTACGGTCCATCCGCCTCTACGAGCAGTACTTC.

V is TRBV2 and J is TRBJ2-7, with 8 bases aligning to TRBD1. In germline, CDR1 is SNHLY, CDR2 FYNNEI. The CDR3 has 14 amino acids. V shed 4 bases and J 4 bases; nucleotides not matched to a gene: 6. CDR3 sequence (DNA): TGTGCCAGCAGTGTCGACAGGGGCCGATACGAGCAGTACTTC. Residues: CASSVDRGRYEQYF.

The chain joins TRBV28 to TRBJ2-1; tentatively, D is TRBD2 (5 bases). Germline CDR1 reads MDHEN; CDR2 reads SYDVKM. V dropped 1 base and J dropped 8 bases, with 12 bases sitting between them. This CDR3 comprises 14 residues. The CDR3 here is CASSLYDTADEQFF. CDR3 DNA: TGTGCCAGCAGTTTATACGATACAGCGGATGAGCAGTTCTTC.

This clone has just a few counts. V and J are TRBV19 and TRBJ1-1; the D is unclear. The CDR3 has 11 residues. Germline V gene lookup returns CDR1 LNHDA and CDR2 SQIVND (reference sequence). V lost 6 bases to trimming and J lost 11 bases, with 13 bases between them. For the CDR3, the DNA is TGTGCCAGTAGCCCTCCGCCCGGGGCTTTCTTT. It specifies CASSPPPGAFF.

This clone has a single count. This rearrangement joins TRBV25-1 to TRBJ1-1, with 9 bases matching TRBD1. The CDR3 is made up of 15 amino acids. V was pared by 4 bases and J by 4 bases, with 7 bases of the junction left unmatched. Germline V gene sequence: CDR1 MGHDK, CDR2 SYGVNS. The CDR3 coding sequence is TGTGCCAGCAGTGGAGACAGGGGGGAGGGCACTGAAGCTTTCTTT. Encoded protein: CASSGDRGEGTEAFF. The entire variable domain, with the rest obtained from reference TRBV25-1 and TRBJ1-1, is as follows: EADIYQTPRYLVIGTGKKITLECSQTMGHDKMYWYQQDPGMELHLIHYSYGVNSTEKGDLSSESTVSRIRTEHFPLTLESARPSHTSQYLCASSGDRGEGTEAFFGQGTRLTVV.

This chain connects TRBV27 to TRBJ2-2, with TRBD1 matching over 11 bases. The J segment lost 7 bases and the V segment lost 7 bases, leaving 8 bases of the junction unmatched. The CDR3 covers 15 residues. Germline CDR1 is MNHEY and CDR2 is SMNVEV (reference sequence). The CDR3, as DNA: TGTGCCAGCAAACCCCGGGACAGGGGGTTCGGGGAGCTGTTTTTT. It is translated as CASKPRDRGFGELFF.

The chain joins TRBV6-4 to TRBJ1-2, with 7 bases aligning to TRBD1. This CDR3 spans 14 amino acids. The J segment lost 7 bases and the V segment lost 6 bases, leaving 11 bases of the junction unmatched. In germline, CDR1 is MRHNA, CDR2 SNTAGT. CDR3 in DNA: TGTGCCAGCAGCAGAACAACAGGGGACGGTGGCTACACCTTC. Translation: CASSRTTGDGGYTF.

The chain uses TRBV5-6 and TRBJ1-1, with D possibly TRBD1 on 5 matching bases. This CDR3 has 15 amino acids. In germline, CDR1 is SGHDT, CDR2 YYEEEE. Trimming removed 4 bases at V and 6 bases at J, with 19 bases between. CDR3: CASSDERGIIAEAFF. The CDR3 DNA sequence: TGTGCCAGCAGCGATGAGCGGGGGATTATAGCTGAAGCTTTCTTT.

The CDR3 DNA reads as TGTGCCAGTAGTCTATTAGCGGGAGGGCTTACCGGGGAGCTGTTTTTT. Translating it yields CASSLLAGGLTGELFF. The rearrangement links TRBV19 to TRBJ2-2; 11 bases line up with TRBD2. This CDR3 is built from 16 residues. The V and J ends lost 5 bases and 5 bases, in that order; junction bases with no gene match: 7. Germline V gene data show CDR1 as LNHDA and CDR2 as SQIVND (reference sequence).

The genes are TRBV27 and TRBJ2-1; 8 bases are shared with TRBD2. The length of the CDR3 is 14 residues. V shed 6 bases, J shed 6 bases, and the junction held 7 bases outside the gene matches. Germline CDR1 is MNHEY and CDR2 is SMNVEV (reference sequence). The CDR3 DNA sequence: TGTGCCAGCAGGGGGAGCGGGAGAGGCAATGAGCAGTTCTTC. It yields the protein CASRGSGRGNEQFF.

V gene TRBV15 combines with J gene TRBJ1-3, with TRBD1 as a possible D gene (6 bases). Between the trimmed V and J ends, which lost 1 base and 1 base, there was a span of 11 bases. The germline gives CDR1 LNHNV, CDR2 YYDKDF (reference sequence). The CDR3 runs 16 residues. CDR3 nucleotide sequence: TGTGCCACCAGCAGAGGCCCCGGGACATCTGGAAACACCATATATTTT. Translating it yields CATSRGPGTSGNTIYF.

The chain joins TRBV28 to TRBJ2-2; 9 bases match TRBD2. Per germline, CDR1 MDHEN and CDR2 SYDVKM. CDR3 length equals 16 residues. The trim removed 7 bases at V and 5 bases at J, leaving 11 bases unmatched. The DNA for the CDR3 is TGTGCCAGCACCTCACTAGGGACTAGCTTTACCGGGGAGCTGTTTTTT. Translation: CASTSLGTSFTGELFF.

This clone has a single count. The rearrangement links TRBV7-9 to TRBJ1-1; D perhaps matches TRBD1 (6 bases). The V end lost 4 bases, the J end lost 4 bases, and 13 bases lay between the germline ends. Germline V CDR1 and CDR2: SEHNR, FQNEAQ (reference sequence). CDR3 length: 14 amino acids. DNA for the CDR3: TGTGCCAGCAGCTCGATACAGGGAACCACTGAAGCTTTCTTT. Protein sequence: CASSSIQGTTEAFF.

V usage is TRBV15 and J usage is TRBJ2-7; no firm D call. Germline V gene lookup returns CDR1 LNHNV and CDR2 YYDKDF (reference sequence). V was trimmed by 1 base and J by 2 bases, leaving 3 bases between them. CDR3 length equals 12 residues. CDR3 residues: CATSRGPYEQYF. In DNA, the CDR3 is TGTGCCACCAGCAGAGGGCCCTACGAGCAGTACTTC.

The chain carries TRBV7-3 and TRBJ2-1; 9 nucleotides agree with TRBD2. The germline gives CDR1 SGHTA, CDR2 FQGTGA. CDR3 length: 15 amino acids. Unmatched junction bases numbered 7, after V lost 4 bases and J lost 6 bases. The CDR3 loop reads CASSSPAGGGNEQFF. CDR3 sequence (DNA): TGTGCCAGCAGCTCGCCGGCGGGAGGGGGCAATGAGCAGTTCTTC. Using reference TRBV7-3 and TRBJ2-1 for the parts outside the CDR3, the full variable domain is GAGVSQTPSNKVTEKGKYVELRCDPISGHTALYWYRQSLGQGPEFLIYFQGTGAADDSGLPNDRFFAVRPEGSVSTLKIQRTERGDSAVYLCASSSPAGGGNEQFFGPGTRLTVL.

The chain combines TRBV25-1 with TRBJ2-1, with 8 bases lining up with TRBD1. The germline V gene has CDR1 MGHDK and CDR2 SYGVNS. This CDR3 comprises 15 residues. V trimming: 2 bases; J trimming: 2 bases; junction bases outside the gene matches: 2. In nucleotides, the CDR3 is TGTGCCAGCAGTGAAGAGGGACAGGCCTACAATGAGCAGTTCTTC. Encoded protein: CASSEEGQAYNEQFF.

The rearrangement links TRBV28 to TRBJ2-7; TRBD2 matches at 8 bases. The CDR3 spans 15 residues. CDR1 and CDR2 from the germline V gene are MDHEN and SYDVKM. The V and J ends lost 2 bases and 2 bases, in that order; junction bases with no gene match: 5. The CDR3 bases are TGTGCCAGCAGTTTACAAGCGGGAGTGCCCTACGAGCAGTACTTC. This sequence encodes CASSLQAGVPYEQYF.

J is TRBJ1-2 and V is TRBV7-8, with no clear D. Germline lookup yields CDR1 SGHVS and CDR2 FQNEAQ. CDR3 length: 12 amino acids. V was trimmed by 2 bases and J by 4 bases, leaving 5 bases between them. Here the CDR3 reads CASSLQAYGYTF. The CDR3, as DNA: TGTGCCAGCAGCTTACAGGCCTATGGCTACACCTTC.

The chain links TRBV9 to TRBJ2-1; tentative D call: TRBD2 (6 bases). This CDR3 is built from 14 residues. V was pared by 0 bases and J by 8 bases, with 12 bases between. Germline CDR1 is SGDLS and CDR2 is YYNGEE. CDR3 amino acids: CASSVGGITDEQFF. The CDR3 DNA follows: TGTGCCAGCAGCGTAGGCGGGATAACCGATGAGCAGTTCTTC. Combining the CDR3 with reference TRBV9 and TRBJ2-1 gives the whole variable domain DSGVTQTPKHLITATGQRVTLRCSPRSGDLSVYWYQQSLDQGLQFLIQYYNGEERAKGNILERFSAQQFPDLHSELNLSSLELGDSALYFCASSVGGITDEQFFGPGTRLTVL.

The chain employs TRBV28 and TRBJ1-1, with 8 bases lining up with TRBD1. The CDR3 loop spans 15 amino acids. J was trimmed by 7 bases and V by 5 bases; bases with no gene match: 12. The germline V gene encodes CDR1 MDHEN and CDR2 SYDVKM. The CDR3 bases are TGTGCCAGCAGTCCCCATGGACAGGGACAATTTGAAGCTTTCTTT. Translated: CASSPHGQGQFEAFF.

The V and J genes are TRBV9 and TRBJ2-4; D is unclear. The ends were cut back, 0 bases at V and 0 bases at J, with 4 bases in the middle. The CDR3 has 14 residues. Germline assignment: CDR1 SGDLS and CDR2 YYNGEE. As DNA, the CDR3 is TGTGCCAGCAGCGTAGGACAAGCCAAAAACATTCAGTACTTC. It is translated as CASSVGQAKNIQYF.

CDR3 sequence reads: CATSRDNYNEQFF. The CDR3 nucleotides are TGTGCCACGAGCCGGGACAACTACAATGAGCAGTTCTTC. This chain joins TRBV19 and TRBJ2-1; a possible D gene is TRBD1 (6 bases). Germline assignment: CDR1 LNHDA and CDR2 SQIVND (reference sequence). The CDR3 runs to 13 residues. Deletions cut 10 bases from V and 3 bases from J, with 13 bases between.

The DNA of the CDR3 is TGTGCCAGCAGCCGAGTAGGAGACACCATATATTTT. It is translated as CASSRVGDTIYF. The chain links TRBV6-1 to TRBJ1-3; D is unclear. V was shortened by 6 bases and J by 8 bases, with 11 bases between the two germline ends. Germline V gene lookup returns CDR1 MNHNS and CDR2 SASEGT. The CDR3 runs to 12 residues.

The chain has TRBV2 and TRBJ2-2; no definite D call. The CDR3 spans 13 residues. Between the trimmed V and J ends, which lost 10 bases and 6 bases, there was a span of 15 bases. The germline V gene has CDR1 SNHLY and CDR2 FYNNEI. CDR3 in DNA: TGTGCCACCAAGTCTCGGTTGGCCGGGGAGCTGTTTTTT. Translated, it gives CATKSRLAGELFF.

This chain links TRBV10-3 with TRBJ1-5; 9 positions match TRBD1. The CDR3 covers 15 residues. CDR1 and CDR2 (germline): ENHRY, SYGVKD. After removal of 10 bases from V and 2 bases from J, the junction contained 9 bases not matched to a gene. CDR3 loop: CATSQGAEGNQPQHF. The CDR3 DNA reads as TGTGCCACCTCACAGGGGGCGGAAGGCAATCAGCCCCAGCATTTT.

The chain links TRBV5-4 to TRBJ1-1, with a possible D match to TRBD1 (5 bases). V lost 4 bases to trimming and J lost 1 base, with 14 bases between them. Germline V gene sequence: CDR1 SGHNT, CDR2 YYREEE (reference sequence). The CDR3 is 15 amino acids. CDR3 residues: CASSDMGLGNTEAFF. CDR3 in DNA: TGTGCCAGCAGCGATATGGGACTGGGGAACACTGAAGCTTTCTTT.

This clone appeared a single time. The rearrangement links TRBV28 to TRBJ2-7; 8 nucleotides match TRBD1. Losses at the gene ends were 3 bases for V and 1 base for J; bases not matched to a gene: 5. The CDR3 extends over 15 amino acids. Germline V gene data show CDR1 as MDHEN and CDR2 as SYDVKM. This CDR3 is CASSFVQGVSYEQYF. The CDR3 nucleotides read TGTGCCAGCAGTTTCGTACAGGGGGTTTCCTACGAGCAGTACTTC. The full variable domain, with the rest looked up from reference TRBV28 and TRBJ2-7, is DVKVTQSSRYLVKRTGEKVFLECVQDMDHENMFWYRQDPGLGLRLIYFSYDVKMKEKGDIPEGYSVSREKKERFSLILESASTNQTSMYLCASSFVQGVSYEQYFGPGTRLTVT.